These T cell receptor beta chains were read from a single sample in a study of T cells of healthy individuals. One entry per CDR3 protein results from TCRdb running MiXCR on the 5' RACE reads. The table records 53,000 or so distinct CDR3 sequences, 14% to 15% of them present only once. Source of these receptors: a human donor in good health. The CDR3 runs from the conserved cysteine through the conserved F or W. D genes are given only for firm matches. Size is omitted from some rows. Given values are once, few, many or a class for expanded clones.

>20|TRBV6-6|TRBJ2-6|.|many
CASFPQGQGRPPSGANVLTF
TGTGCCAGCTTTCCTCAGGGCCAGGGACGGCCTCCCTCTGGGGCCAACGTCCTGACTTTC
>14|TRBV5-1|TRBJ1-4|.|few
CASSLSGIGEKLFF
TGCGCCAGCTCCCTTTCGGGGATCGGCGAAAAACTGTTTTTT
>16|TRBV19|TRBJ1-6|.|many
CASSIDGETPNSPLHF
TGTGCCAGTAGTATAGATGGAGAGACCCCTAATTCACCCCTCCACTTT
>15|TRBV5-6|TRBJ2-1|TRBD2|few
CASSHVAGPYNEQFF
TGTGCCAGCAGCCACGTAGCGGGGCCCTACAATGAGCAGTTCTTC
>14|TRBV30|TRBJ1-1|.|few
CALGNAGPNTEAFF
TGTGCCCTCGGTAATGCCGGTCCGAACACTGAAGCTTTCTTT
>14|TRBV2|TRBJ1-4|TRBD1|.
CASTGDSYNEKLFF
TGTGCCAGCACGGGGGACAGCTATAATGAAAAACTGTTTTTT
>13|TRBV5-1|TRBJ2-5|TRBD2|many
CASKASGQETQYF
TGCGCCAGCAAGGCTAGCGGACAAGAGACCCAGTACTTC
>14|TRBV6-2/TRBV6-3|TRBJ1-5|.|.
CATTDSPSNQPQHF
TGTGCCACCACGGACAGCCCTAGCAATCAGCCCCAGCATTTT
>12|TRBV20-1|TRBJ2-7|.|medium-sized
CSASPQGVEQYF
TGCAGTGCTAGTCCCCAAGGGGTCGAGCAGTACTTC
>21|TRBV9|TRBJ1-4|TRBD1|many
CASIDLDRVIRGTATNEKLFF
TGTGCCAGCATCGATTTGGACAGGGTCATCCGGGGGACCGCAACTAATGAAAAACTGTTTTTT
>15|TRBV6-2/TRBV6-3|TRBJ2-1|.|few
CASSYGQASYNEQFF
TGTGCCAGCAGTTACGGGCAGGCGTCCTACAATGAGCAGTTCTTC
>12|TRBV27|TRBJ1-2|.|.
CASRAEDYCYTF
TGTGCCAGCAGGGCGGAAGACTATTGCTACACCTTC
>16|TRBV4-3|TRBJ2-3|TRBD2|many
CASSQVLSGGRDTQYF
TGCGCCAGCAGCCAAGTCCTGAGCGGGGGCAGGGATACGCAGTATTTT